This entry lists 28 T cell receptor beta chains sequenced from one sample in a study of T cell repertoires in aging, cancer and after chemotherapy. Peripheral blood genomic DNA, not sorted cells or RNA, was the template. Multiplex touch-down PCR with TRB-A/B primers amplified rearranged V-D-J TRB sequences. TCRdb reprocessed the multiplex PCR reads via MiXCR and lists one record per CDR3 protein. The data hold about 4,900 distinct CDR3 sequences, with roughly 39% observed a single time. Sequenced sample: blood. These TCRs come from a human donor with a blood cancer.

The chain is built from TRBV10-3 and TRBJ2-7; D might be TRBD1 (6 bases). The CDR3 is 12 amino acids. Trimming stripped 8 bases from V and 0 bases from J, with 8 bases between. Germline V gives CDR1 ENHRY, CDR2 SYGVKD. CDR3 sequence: CAIRDTSYEQYF. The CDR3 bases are TGTGCCATCCGGGACACCTCCTACGAGCAGTACTTC.

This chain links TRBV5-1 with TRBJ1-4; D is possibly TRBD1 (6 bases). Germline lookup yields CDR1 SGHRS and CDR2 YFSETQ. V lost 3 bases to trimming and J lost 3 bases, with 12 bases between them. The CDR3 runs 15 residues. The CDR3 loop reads CASSSNREANEKLFF. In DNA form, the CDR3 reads TGCGCCAGCAGCTCCAACAGGGAGGCTAATGAAAAACTGTTTTTT. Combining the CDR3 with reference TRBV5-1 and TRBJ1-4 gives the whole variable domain KAGVTQTPRYLIKTRGQQVTLSCSPISGHRSVSWYQQTPGQGLQFLFEYFSETQRNKGNFPGRFSGRQFSNSRSEMNVSTLELGDSALYLCASSSNREANEKLFFGSGTQLSVL.

DNA for the CDR3: TGCAGTGCTAGTCCAGGGAACACTGAAGCTTTCTTT. This sequence encodes CSASPGNTEAFF. This chain connects TRBV20-1 to TRBJ1-1; D is unclear. This CDR3 is built from 12 residues. Germline CDR1 is DFQATT and CDR2 is SNEGSKA (reference sequence). The V end lost 3 bases, the J end lost 1 base, and 6 bases lay between the germline ends.

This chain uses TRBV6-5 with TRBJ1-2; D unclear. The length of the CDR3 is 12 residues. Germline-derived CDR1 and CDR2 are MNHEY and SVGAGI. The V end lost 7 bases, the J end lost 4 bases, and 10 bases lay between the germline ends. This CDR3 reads CASIGDLYGYTF. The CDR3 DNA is TGTGCCAGCATTGGAGACCTCTATGGCTACACCTTC.

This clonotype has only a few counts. CDR3: CASSLDGGGTGELFF. DNA for the CDR3: TGTGCCAGCAGCTTGGACGGGGGCGGCACCGGGGAGCTGTTTTTT. The chain uses TRBV5-6 and TRBJ2-2; perhaps D is TRBD1 or TRBD2 (6 bases each). The V gene's germline CDR1 is SGHDT and CDR2 YYEEEE. The CDR3 covers 15 residues. V shed 0 bases and J shed 4 bases, with 10 bases lying between them.

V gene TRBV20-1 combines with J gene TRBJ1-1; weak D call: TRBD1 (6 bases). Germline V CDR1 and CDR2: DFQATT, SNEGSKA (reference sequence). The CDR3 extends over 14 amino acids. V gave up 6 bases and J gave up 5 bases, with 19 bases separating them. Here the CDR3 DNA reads TGCAGTGCCCGTTCGTGGGGGGCCGGGACTGAAGCTTTCTTT. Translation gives CSARSWGAGTEAFF.

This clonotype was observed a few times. The CDR3 reads CAWTNPNRQGSSYEQYV. The CDR3 DNA reads as TGTGCCTGGACCAACCCAAATCGACAGGGTAGCTCCTACGAGCAGTACGTC. The V gene is TRBV30, the J gene TRBJ2-7; 7 positions match TRBD1. CDR1 and CDR2 (germline): GTSNPN, SVGIG (reference sequence). Trimming took 4 bases from V and 0 from J; bases not matched to a gene: 15. The CDR3 consists of 17 residues.

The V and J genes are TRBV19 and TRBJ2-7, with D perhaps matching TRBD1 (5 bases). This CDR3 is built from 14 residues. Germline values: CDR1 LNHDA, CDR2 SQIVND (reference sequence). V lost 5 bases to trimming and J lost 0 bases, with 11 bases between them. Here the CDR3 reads CASSGAASSYEQYF. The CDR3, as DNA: TGTGCCAGTAGTGGGGCCGCGAGCTCCTACGAGCAGTACTTC.

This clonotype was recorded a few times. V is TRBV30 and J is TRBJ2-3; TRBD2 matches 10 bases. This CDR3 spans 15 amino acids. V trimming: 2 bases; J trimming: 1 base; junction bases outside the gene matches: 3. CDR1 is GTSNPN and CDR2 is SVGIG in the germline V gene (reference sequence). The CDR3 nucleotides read TGTGCCTGGAGTATGGGGACTAGCGGCACAGATACGCAGTATTTT. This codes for CAWSMGTSGTDTQYF.

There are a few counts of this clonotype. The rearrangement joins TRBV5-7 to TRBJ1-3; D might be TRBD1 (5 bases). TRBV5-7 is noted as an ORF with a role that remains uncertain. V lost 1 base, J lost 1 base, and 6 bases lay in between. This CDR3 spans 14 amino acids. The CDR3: CASSLSGSGNTIYF. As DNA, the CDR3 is TGTGCCAGCAGCTTGTCAGGGTCTGGAAACACCATATATTTT.

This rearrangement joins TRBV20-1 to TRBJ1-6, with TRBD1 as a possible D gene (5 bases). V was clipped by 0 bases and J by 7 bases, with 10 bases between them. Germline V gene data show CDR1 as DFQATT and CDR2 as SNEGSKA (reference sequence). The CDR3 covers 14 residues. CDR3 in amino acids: CSARDPGKNSPLHF. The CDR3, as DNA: TGCAGTGCTAGAGATCCAGGGAAGAATTCACCCCTCCACTTT.

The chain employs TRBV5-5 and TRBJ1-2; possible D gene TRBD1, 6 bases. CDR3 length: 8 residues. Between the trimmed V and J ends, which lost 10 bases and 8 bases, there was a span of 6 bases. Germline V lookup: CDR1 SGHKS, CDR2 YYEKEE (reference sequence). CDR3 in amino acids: CAQGGYTF. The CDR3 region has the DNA TGTGCCCAGGGGGGCTACACCTTC.

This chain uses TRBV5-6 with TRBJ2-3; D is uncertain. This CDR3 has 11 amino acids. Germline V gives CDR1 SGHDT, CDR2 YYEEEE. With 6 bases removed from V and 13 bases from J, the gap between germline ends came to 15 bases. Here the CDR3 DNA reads TGTGCCAGCACCCTGGGGATGAAAGAGTATTTT. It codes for CASTLGMKEYF.

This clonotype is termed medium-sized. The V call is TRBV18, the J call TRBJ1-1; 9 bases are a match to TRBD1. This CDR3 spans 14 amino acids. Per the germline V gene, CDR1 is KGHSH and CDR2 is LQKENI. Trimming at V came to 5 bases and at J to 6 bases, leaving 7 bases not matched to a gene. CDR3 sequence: CASSSTGGWAEAFF. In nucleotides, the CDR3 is TGTGCCAGCTCATCCACAGGGGGCTGGGCTGAAGCTTTCTTT.

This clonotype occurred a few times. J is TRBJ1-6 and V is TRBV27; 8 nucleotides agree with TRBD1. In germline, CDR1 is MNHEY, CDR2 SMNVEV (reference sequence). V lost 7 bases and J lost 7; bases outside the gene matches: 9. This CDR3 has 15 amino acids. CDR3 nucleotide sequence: TGTGCCAGCAACTATAGACAGGGGCCAAATTCACCCCTCCACTTT. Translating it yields CASNYRQGPNSPLHF.

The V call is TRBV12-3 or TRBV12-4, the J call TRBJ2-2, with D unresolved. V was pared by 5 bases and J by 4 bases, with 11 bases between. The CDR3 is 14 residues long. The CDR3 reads CASSHMVRTGELFF. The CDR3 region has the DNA TGTGCCAGCAGTCACATGGTCCGCACCGGGGAGCTGTTTTTT.

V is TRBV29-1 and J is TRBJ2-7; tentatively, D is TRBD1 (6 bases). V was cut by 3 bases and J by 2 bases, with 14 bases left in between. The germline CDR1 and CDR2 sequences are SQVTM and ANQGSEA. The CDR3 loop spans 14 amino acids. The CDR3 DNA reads TGCAGCGTTGATAGTACAGGGATACCCTACGAGCAGTACTTC. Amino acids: CSVDSTGIPYEQYF.

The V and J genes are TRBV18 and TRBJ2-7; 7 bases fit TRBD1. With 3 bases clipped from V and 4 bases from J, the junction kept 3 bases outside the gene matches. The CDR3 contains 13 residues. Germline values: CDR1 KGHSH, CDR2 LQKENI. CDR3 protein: CASSPSDRYEQYV. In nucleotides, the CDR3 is TGTGCCAGCTCACCTTCGGACAGGTACGAGCAGTACGTC.

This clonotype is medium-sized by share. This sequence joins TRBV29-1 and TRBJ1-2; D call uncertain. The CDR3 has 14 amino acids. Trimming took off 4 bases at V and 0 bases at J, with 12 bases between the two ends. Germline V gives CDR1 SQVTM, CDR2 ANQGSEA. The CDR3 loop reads CSVVSGLPNYGYTF. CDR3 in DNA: TGCAGCGTTGTCTCGGGGTTACCTAACTATGGCTACACCTTC.

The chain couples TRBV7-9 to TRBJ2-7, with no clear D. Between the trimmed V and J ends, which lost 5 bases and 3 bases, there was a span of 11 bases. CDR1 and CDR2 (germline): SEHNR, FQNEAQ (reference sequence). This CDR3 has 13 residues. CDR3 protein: CASSHSPGYEQYF. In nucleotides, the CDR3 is TGTGCCAGCAGCCACAGTCCGGGCTACGAGCAGTACTTC.

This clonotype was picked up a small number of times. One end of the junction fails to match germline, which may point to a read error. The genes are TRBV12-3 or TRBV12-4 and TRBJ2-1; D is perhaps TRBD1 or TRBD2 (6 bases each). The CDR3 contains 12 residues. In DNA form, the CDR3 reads TGTGCCATCAGTGATAGGGGGGTCGAGCAGTTCTTC. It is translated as CAISDRGVEQFF.

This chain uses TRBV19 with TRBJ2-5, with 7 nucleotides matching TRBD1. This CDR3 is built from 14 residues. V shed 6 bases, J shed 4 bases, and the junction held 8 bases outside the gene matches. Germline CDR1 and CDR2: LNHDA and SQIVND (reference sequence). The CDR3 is CASRSTGWGETQYF. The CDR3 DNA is TGTGCCAGTAGATCGACAGGGTGGGGAGAGACCCAGTACTTC.

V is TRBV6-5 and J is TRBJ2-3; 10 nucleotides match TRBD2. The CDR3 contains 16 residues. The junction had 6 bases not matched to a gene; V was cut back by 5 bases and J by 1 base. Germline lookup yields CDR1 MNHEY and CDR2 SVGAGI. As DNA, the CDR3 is TGTGCCAGCAGTGTCTCTAGCGGGGGACGCACAGATACGCAGTATTTT. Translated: CASSVSSGGRTDTQYF.

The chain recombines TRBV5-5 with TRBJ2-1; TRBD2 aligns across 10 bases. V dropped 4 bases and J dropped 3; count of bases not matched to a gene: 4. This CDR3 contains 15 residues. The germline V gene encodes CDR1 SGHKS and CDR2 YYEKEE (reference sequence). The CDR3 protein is CASSVASGGYNEQFF. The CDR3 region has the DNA TGTGCCAGCAGCGTTGCTAGCGGGGGCTACAATGAGCAGTTCTTC. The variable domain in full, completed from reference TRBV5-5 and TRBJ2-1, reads DAGVTQSPTHLIKTRGQQVTLRCSPISGHKSVSWYQQVLGQGPQFIFQYYEKEERGRGNFPDRFSARQFPNYSSELNVNALLLGDSALYLCASSVASGGYNEQFFGPGTRLTVL.

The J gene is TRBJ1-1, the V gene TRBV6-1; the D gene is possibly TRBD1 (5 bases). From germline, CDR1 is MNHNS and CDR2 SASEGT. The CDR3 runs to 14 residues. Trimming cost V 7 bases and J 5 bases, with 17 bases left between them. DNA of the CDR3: TGTGCCAGCACGGACTTCGGGGGACGGACTGAAGCTTTCTTT. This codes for CASTDFGGRTEAFF.

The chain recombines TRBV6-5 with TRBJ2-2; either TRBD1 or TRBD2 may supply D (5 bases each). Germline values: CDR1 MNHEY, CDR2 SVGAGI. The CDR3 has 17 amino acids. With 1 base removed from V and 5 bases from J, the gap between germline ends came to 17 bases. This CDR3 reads CASSYLRGRLGTGELFF. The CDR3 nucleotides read TGTGCCAGCAGTTACTTACGGGGACGGTTAGGGACCGGGGAGCTGTTTTTT.

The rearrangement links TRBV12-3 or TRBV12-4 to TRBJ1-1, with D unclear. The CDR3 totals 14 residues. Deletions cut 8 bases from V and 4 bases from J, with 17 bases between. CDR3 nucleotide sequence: TGTGCCAGCGTACCTACCACCCCATTCACTGAAGCTTTCTTT. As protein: CASVPTTPFTEAFF.

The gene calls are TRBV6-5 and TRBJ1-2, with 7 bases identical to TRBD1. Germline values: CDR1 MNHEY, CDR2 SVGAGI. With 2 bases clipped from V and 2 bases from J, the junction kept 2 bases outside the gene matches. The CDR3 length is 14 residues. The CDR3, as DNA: TGTGCCAGCAGTTACGGGACAGAGAACTATGGCTACACCTTC. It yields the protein CASSYGTENYGYTF.